Included here is one T cell receptor (beta chain) sequence, with context. No antigen is known for it. A much more abundant neighbour one base away suggests this may be a read error. Time point denoted: newly diagnosed GD, antithyroid drugs for less than 3 months. RNA from PBMCs was the source of the TCR library. These data belong to a study of regulatory T cells in long-lasting Graves disease. The authors built TCR beta libraries using iRepertoire HTBI primers and Arm-PCR of CDR3 regions. Via MiXCR, TCRdb re-called the multiplex PCR reads, giving one row per CDR3 protein. The data contain almost 450,000 distinct CDR3 sequences, 16% of them seen just once; the ten biggest clones take up around a tenth. Study-wide results and limits: Persistent Graves' disease cases displayed lower TCR diversity than newly diagnosed ones.

The sample was also linked to a second study, of T cells in Graves' hyperthyroidism and ophthalmopathy. That source notes: When the TCR CDR3 underwent first-round RT-PCR, the HTBI primer set was used. Most thyroid clonotypes with frequency above 0.001 were detected in blood.

The TCR originated in a woman aged 25 to 39 with Graves disease. Sequenced material: peripheral blood mononuclear cells (PBMCs), taken at new diagnosis, from a patient treated with antithyroid drugs.

The CDR3 loop reads CASSQTRTREAFF. CDR3 DNA sequence: TGCGCCAGCAGCCAGACACGGACCCGTGAAGCTTTCTTT. The chain carries TRBV4-3 and TRBJ1-1; no clear D gene. The CDR3 is 13 residues long. Looked up from germline, CDR1 is LGHNA and CDR2 is YSLEER. Between the trimmed V and J ends, which lost 3 bases and 7 bases, there was a span of 12 bases.